This T cell receptor (beta chain) stems from a study of identical twins. Study results and limitations: An excess of low generation probability was shown by twin-shared out-of-frame alpha sequences.

A single record per CDR3 protein comes from TCRdb applying MiXCR to the 5' RACE reads. The sample yields 250,000 to 350,000 distinct CDR3 sequences, about 8% seen once. Germline V gene sequence: CDR1 MNHNS, CDR2 SASEGT. V was pared by 2 bases and J by 7 bases, with 9 bases between. The CDR3 extends over 13 amino acids. This clonotype was seen a handful of times. Its antigen is undetermined. The sample was also reused in another study, on yellow fever vaccine responses in identical twins.

The chain combines TRBV6-1 with TRBJ1-5; D call uncertain. The sequencing sample was made of memory (CD45RO+) T cells sorted from blood. This sequence was found in a woman aged 18-29 years in good health. The CDR3 DNA reads TGTGCCAGCAGTGAACCGCTGGTCCAGCCCCAGCATTTT. Translated: CASSEPLVQPQHF.